This TCR beta chain was sequenced for a study of early T cells in non-severe SARS-CoV-2 infection. Study as a whole: From unsorted whole blood, bulk RNA was sequenced, and the chains remained unpaired.

Study findings and constraints: Matching results from VDJdb favored anti-spike CD8 responses, leaving private and CD4 specificities undetected.

CDR3 length: 15 residues. Germline V lookup: CDR1 SGDLS, CDR2 YYNGEE. V dropped 1 base and J dropped 2 bases, with 10 bases sitting between them. This clonotype was seen repeatedly, ten times or more. Its antigen is unknown. MiXCR, applied by TCRdb to the 5' RACE reads, yields one record per CDR3 protein. The sample has some 34,000 distinct CDR3 sequences, 4% to 5% seen once. The material sequenced was whole blood. V and J are TRBV9 and TRBJ1-5; possible D gene TRBD1, 5 bases. The TCR sequence derives from an adult who was a healthcare worker with PCR-confirmed SARS-CoV-2 infection or an uninfected control (not recorded which). The CDR3 DNA is TGTGCCAGCAGCGTACAGGGAGTGCGCAATCAGCCCCAGCATTTT. As protein: CASSVQGVRNQPQHF. The entire variable domain, with the rest obtained from reference TRBV9 and TRBJ1-5, is as follows: DSGVTQTPKHLITATGQRVTLRCSPRSGDLSVYWYQQSLDQGLQFLIQYYNGEERAKGNILERFSAQQFPDLHSELNLSSLELGDSALYFCASSVQGVRNQPQHFGDGTRLSIL.